The 15 T cell receptor beta chains listed next were all sequenced from one sample in a study of blood T cell repertoires in COVID-19 (TCRdb year 2020). Library preparation was by the immunoSEQ multiplex PCR assay. Held by TCRdb, this immuneACCESS table contains in-frame sequences only and omits some clones. Under half of the omission traces to an unresolved V gene where checked; the cause of the rest is unknown. This sample holds fewer than 200,000 clones; around 80% were observed only once. The ten largest clones take up 7.8% of the sample. The sequenced sample was peripheral blood. These receptors all stem from a woman aged 60 to 75 with COVID-19, enrolled during active disease.

This clone was seen once. The chain combines TRBV5-1 with TRBJ2-6, with D uncertain. This CDR3 contains 15 residues. Trimming removed 4 bases from V and 2 bases from J, with 10 bases in between. CDR1 is SGHRS, CDR2 YFSETQ, per germline. CDR3 sequence reads: CASSLLFPGANVLTF. CDR3 DNA: TGCGCCAGCAGCCTACTATTCCCTGGGGCCAACGTCCTGACTTTC.

The chain recombines TRBV6-6 with TRBJ1-2; D perhaps matches TRBD1 (5 bases). The CDR3 is made up of 15 amino acids. With 8 bases removed from V and 1 base from J, the gap between germline ends came to 17 bases. CDR1 is MNHNY, CDR2 SVGAGI, per germline (reference sequence). The CDR3 region is CASHLERQINYGYTF. The CDR3 region has the DNA TGTGCCAGCCACCTCGAAAGACAGATTAACTATGGCTACACCTTC.

The CDR3: CASSQETGAANEKLFF. The CDR3, as DNA: TGTGCCAGCAGCCAAGAAACAGGGGCAGCTAATGAAAAACTGTTTTTT. The V call is TRBV3-1 (or the pseudogene TRBV3-2), the J call TRBJ1-4; 7 positions match TRBD1. With V trimmed by 0 bases and J by 3 bases, 4 bases remained unmatched. The germline V gene encodes CDR1 LGHDT and CDR2 YNNKEL (reference sequence). The CDR3 covers 16 residues.

This chain connects TRBV12-5 to TRBJ2-3, with a tentative D call TRBD2 (6 bases). CDR1 is LGHNT, CDR2 FRNRAP, per germline. With 4 bases removed from V and 0 bases from J, the gap between germline ends came to 14 bases. The CDR3 is 16 residues long. The CDR3 DNA reads as TGTGCTAGTGGTTCGGGTGGGGCGGGGAGCACAGATACGCAGTATTTT. It specifies CASGSGGAGSTDTQYF.

This rearrangement joins TRBV9 to TRBJ2-7, with TRBD2 identical over 11 bases. The V and J ends lost 3 bases and 0 bases, in that order; junction bases with no gene match: 2. This CDR3 is built from 15 residues. Per germline, CDR1 SGDLS and CDR2 YYNGEE. The CDR3 here is CASSEGLAGSYEQYF. The CDR3 DNA reads TGTGCCAGCAGCGAAGGACTAGCGGGCTCCTACGAGCAGTACTTC.

V gene TRBV3-1 (or the pseudogene TRBV3-2) combines with J gene TRBJ2-2; 7 positions match TRBD2. Germline V lookup: CDR1 LGHDT, CDR2 YNNKEL (reference sequence). Trimming took 8 bases from V and 3 from J; bases not matched to a gene: 9. This CDR3 has 15 residues. The DNA for the CDR3 is TGTGCCAGCCAGGGAGGGCGGACCGACACCGGGGAGCTGTTTTTT. Amino acid sequence: CASQGGRTDTGELFF.

The table lists this clone with a few counts. The rearrangement uses TRBV28 and TRBJ1-4; D possibly corresponds to TRBD1 (6 bases). CDR3 length: 15 residues. Trimming cost V 3 bases and J 3 bases, with 11 bases left between them. In germline, CDR1 is MDHEN, CDR2 SYDVKM. This CDR3 reads CASSFTGSANEKLFF. CDR3 DNA sequence: TGTGCCAGCAGTTTTACAGGGAGCGCTAATGAAAAACTGTTTTTT.

This sequence joins TRBV9 and TRBJ2-7, with 8 bases identical to TRBD2. CDR1 SGDLS and CDR2 YYNGEE come from the germline V gene. The J segment lost 3 bases and the V segment lost 3 bases, leaving 5 bases of the junction unmatched. The CDR3 has 14 residues. The CDR3 DNA is TGTGCCAGCAGCGAGGGACTAGGCATCTACGAGCAGTACTTC. Translation: CASSEGLGIYEQYF.

This clone came up a few times. CDR3 DNA: TGTGCCTGGAGTGTACCCGACAGGGGATCCAACGAGCAGTACTTC. Translation gives CAWSVPDRGSNEQYF. V is TRBV30 and J is TRBJ2-7; 8 nucleotides line up with TRBD1. The V gene's germline CDR1 is GTSNPN and CDR2 SVGIG (reference sequence). CDR3 length equals 15 residues. V lost 0 bases to trimming and J lost 5 bases; unmatched junction nucleotides: 9.

The rearrangement uses TRBV28 and TRBJ2-7; D might be TRBD2 (5 bases). V gave up 7 bases and J gave up 0 bases, with 13 bases separating them. This CDR3 has 14 residues. CDR1 MDHEN and CDR2 SYDVKM come from the germline V gene. The CDR3 loop is CASIEDGLSYEQYF. CDR3 nucleotides: TGTGCCAGCATTGAGGACGGACTCTCCTACGAGCAGTACTTC. Based on the CDR3 plus reference TRBV28 and TRBJ2-7, the full variable domain is DVKVTQSSRYLVKRTGEKVFLECVQDMDHENMFWYRQDPGLGLRLIYFSYDVKMKEKGDIPEGYSVSREKKERFSLILESASTNQTSMYLCASIEDGLSYEQYFGPGTRLTVT.

The rearrangement joins TRBV5-1 to TRBJ1-6; tentative D call: TRBD1 (6 bases). V was cut by 3 bases and J by 10 bases, with 17 bases left in between. The germline gives CDR1 SGHRS, CDR2 YFSETQ. CDR3 length equals 15 residues. CDR3: CASSSQGPQGSPLHF. The CDR3 coding sequence is TGCGCCAGCAGCTCCCAGGGGCCCCAAGGATCACCCCTCCACTTT.

The V gene is TRBV9, the J gene TRBJ1-1; tentative D call: TRBD1 (6 bases). The ends were cut back, 1 base at V and 4 bases at J, with 11 bases in the middle. CDR1 is SGDLS and CDR2 is YYNGEE in the germline V gene. The CDR3 is 14 residues long. CDR3 DNA: TGTGCCAGCAGCGTAAAACAGGGAGCCACTGAAGCTTTCTTT. This sequence encodes CASSVKQGATEAFF.

The chain is built from TRBV27 and TRBJ1-2, with a weak D call TRBD1 (5 bases). This CDR3 has 15 residues. Germline values: CDR1 MNHEY, CDR2 SMNVEV (reference sequence). V shed 6 bases and J shed 0 bases, with 14 bases lying between them. CDR3 region: CASSPDSLANYGYTF. As DNA, the CDR3 is TGTGCCAGCAGCCCAGACAGTTTAGCTAACTATGGCTACACCTTC.

This clone was observed a handful of times. The genes are TRBV19 and TRBJ1-1; TRBD1 might be the D (6 bases). CDR1 is LNHDA, CDR2 SQIVND, per germline (reference sequence). The CDR3 sequence is 14 residues long. The V and J ends lost 7 bases and 1 base respectively, with 13 bases between them. The CDR3 region is CASKGGTANTEAFF. CDR3 nucleotides: TGTGCCAGTAAGGGGGGGACCGCGAACACTGAAGCTTTCTTT. Using reference TRBV19 and TRBJ1-1 for the parts outside the CDR3, the full variable domain is DGGITQSPKYLFRKEGQNVTLSCEQNLNHDAMYWYRQDPGQGLRLIYYSQIVNDFQKGDIAEGYSVSREKKESFPLTVTSAQKNPTAFYLCASKGGTANTEAFFGQGTRLTVV.

The chain employs TRBV11-2 and TRBJ1-6; weak D call: TRBD1 (6 bases). In germline, CDR1 is SGHAT, CDR2 FQNNGV. The CDR3 totals 14 residues. Deletions cut 3 bases from V and 9 bases from J, with 12 bases between. CDR3 protein: CASSFGQMGSPLHF. The CDR3 DNA reads as TGTGCCAGCAGCTTTGGACAGATGGGTTCACCCCTCCACTTT.